The present entry profiles one TCR beta chain with its context. No cognate antigen has been identified for it. No base qualities exist here, and no much larger clone lies one base off it. These data originate in a study of shared clonotypes between healthy human individuals (dated by TCRdb to the early 2020s). For the wider study: The cohort comprised a couple of women and a few men aged 18 to 49 years. To estimate repertoire size and how much clonotypes are shared between individuals, the study performed deep sequencing of blood TCR repertoires from five healthy adults. For each donor, CD4 naive and CD4 memory were each given three plates, CD8 naive was given two plates, and CD8 memory was given one plate. Each donor's leukapheresis produced roughly between roughly 0.9 and 9 billion PBMCs. To increase sequencing depth and limit assay-specific biases, TCR repertoire library preparation and sequencing were carried out by different laboratories using diverse techniques. The full study reports these points: Pairwise subsampling led to the expectation that sequencing depth would affect the degree of clonotype sharing among donors. Rarefaction of sorted-subset datasets indicated incomplete sequencing despite the large sequencing depth. Naive subsets generally had larger estimated clonotype richness than memory subsets. Higher generation probabilities were observed for clonotypes shared by all four sorted-subset donors than for non-shared clonotypes. Because the study included a small number of donors, the genetic and exposure-history diversity represented was limited. Sharing across a handful of donors was observed for around 5% of naive CD4, 3% to 3.5% of naive CD8, 2.3% of memory CD4, and over 0.3% of memory CD8 clonotypes. Only blood was sampled, and tissue TCR repertoires likely differ from those in blood.

The CDR3 spans 15 residues, from the cysteine through the phenylalanine. Only CDR3 DNA remains: 45 bases, in frame from the first base. CDR1 is given as LNHDA and CDR2 as SQIVND, both from the germline V gene (reference sequence). V lost 8 bases and J lost 4 bases, and the count of bases not matched to a germline gene is 12. The donors were healthy, HIV-negative adults who had no recently reported acute infections or vaccinations. All donors were Caucasian adults living in Nashville, Tennessee, USA. CD4+ T cells were enriched by magnetic negative selection; naive cells were then positively selected on CD45RA, and the negative fraction formed the memory subset. Blood was collected by leukapheresis, and PBMCs were isolated by Ficoll-Histopaque density gradient centrifugation and then cryopreserved in liquid nitrogen vapor phase. Purity and quantity of every magnetically sorted T cell population were checked by analytical flow cytometry. Genomic DNA was isolated from every sorted fraction and measured by UV absorbance on a Nanodrop 2000c.

Using the deep immunoSEQ assay, multiplex PCR amplified TCR CDR3 regions from genomic DNA. Extracted genomic DNA from each cell subset was spread evenly across all wells of several immunoSEQ 96-well plates, with each plate serving as a replicate. For sorted subsets, approximately 200 ng of genomic DNA, equivalent to 30,000 or so T cell genomes, went into each replicate PCR. Purified libraries were quantified with a Qubit 3.0 fluorometer, sized on a Bioanalyzer 2100, and re-quantified with the KAPA Library Quantification kit. Every immunoSEQ 96-well plate was sequenced on a dedicated single-read 150-cycle Illumina NextSeq 550 flow cell. On the authors' methods: Because the immunoSEQ output included only junctional sequences and no quality scores, the filtering could not be the same as the filtering used for full-length reads. Sequences were annotated with PyIR, a Python wrapper for IgBLAST v1.9, and V/J genes and CDR3 were assigned using IMGT germline references. Reads were removed for weak V/J assignments (E-value above 1e-6), missing CDR3, stop codons, out-of-frame junctions, or ambiguous translated residues. V3J clonotypes were defined as sequences sharing an identical inferred V gene, J gene, and CDR3 amino acid sequence. The percentage overlap between two repertoires was calculated by dividing the number of shared unique clonotypes by the size of the smaller repertoire. Three approaches were used to assess repertoire richness: RTK rarefaction, the Chao1 estimator, and Recon v2.1 estimates of unobserved clonotypes. For all TCRbeta clonotypes obtained by the gDNA method from four donors, generation probabilities were computed with OLGA. TCRdb provides this immuneACCESS table in a form limited to in-frame rearrangements. Some clones are lacking; in checked studies, under half of them reflect an unresolved V gene, and why the rest are absent is not known. V and J calls and clone size follow that table, whereas D and trimming were derived from the DNA. This sample lists approximately 1,500,000 clones; 95% to 99% were detected once. The ten largest clonotypes hold about 0.45% of the sample.

The chain was built from TRBV19 and TRBJ2-7, with 9 junctional bases fitting TRBD2. The sequenced sample consisted of naive CD4+ T cells sorted from blood. Reading the label with the study, this specimen's cell subset or site is: CD45RA+ positively selected. This TCR derives from a man aged 25-40 years in good health. CDR3 protein: CASSHRGLAGYEQYF. The nucleotide sequence is TGTGCCAGTTCCCATCGTGGGCTAGCGGGATACGAGCAGTACTTC.